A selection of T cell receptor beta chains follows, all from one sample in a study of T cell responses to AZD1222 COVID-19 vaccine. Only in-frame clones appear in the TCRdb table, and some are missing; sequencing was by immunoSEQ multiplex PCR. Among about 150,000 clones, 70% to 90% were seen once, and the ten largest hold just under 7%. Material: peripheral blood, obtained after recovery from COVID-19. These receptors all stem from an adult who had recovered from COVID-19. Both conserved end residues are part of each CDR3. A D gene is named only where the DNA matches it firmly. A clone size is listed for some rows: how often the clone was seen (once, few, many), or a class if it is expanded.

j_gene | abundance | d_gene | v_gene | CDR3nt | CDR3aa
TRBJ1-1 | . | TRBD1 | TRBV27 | TGTGCCAGCAGTTTAGGAACAGGGGGCGGTTCGACTGAAGCTTTCTTT | CASSLGTGGGSTEAFF
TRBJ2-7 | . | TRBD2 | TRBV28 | TGTGCCAGCAGTCCCGTAGCGGGACCGTACGAGCAGTACTTC | CASSPVAGPYEQYF
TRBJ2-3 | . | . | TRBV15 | TGTGCCACCAGCAGAGATCGGAACTTGCGAATTACAGATACGCAGTATTTT | CATSRDRNLRITDTQYF
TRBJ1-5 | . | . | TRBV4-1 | TGCGCCAGCAGCCAAGAAAGTGTAAGGGCTTCCAATCAGCCCCAGCATTTT | CASSQESVRASNQPQHF
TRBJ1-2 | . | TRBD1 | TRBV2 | TGTGCCACCTCAGGGGGCGCAGATGGCTACACCTTC | CATSGGADGYTF
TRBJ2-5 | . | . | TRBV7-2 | TGTGCCAGCAGCTTAGTAGGTGGTGGGGAGACCCAGTACTTC | CASSLVGGGETQYF
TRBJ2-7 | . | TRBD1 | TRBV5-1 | TGCGCCAGCAGCAAGGACAGGCCCTACGAGCAGTACTTC | CASSKDRPYEQYF
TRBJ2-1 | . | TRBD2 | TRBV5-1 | TGCGCCAGCGAAGAACTAGCGGGGTACAATGAGCAGTTCTTC | CASEELAGYNEQFF
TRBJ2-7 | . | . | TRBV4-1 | TGCGCCAGCAGACCCCGGGACAACTCCTACGAGCAGTACTTC | CASRPRDNSYEQYF
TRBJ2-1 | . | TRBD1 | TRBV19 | TGTGCCAGTAGTATCCCCGGACAGGGCTACAATGAGCAGTTCTTC | CASSIPGQGYNEQFF
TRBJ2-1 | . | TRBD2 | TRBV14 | TGTGCCAGCAGCCAGGGACTAGCGGGATGGATCAACAATGAGCAGTTCTTC | CASSQGLAGWINNEQFF
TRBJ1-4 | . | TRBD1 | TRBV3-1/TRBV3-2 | TGTGCCAGCAGCCATCGGGACAGGGCGCCTAATGAAAAACTGTTTTTT | CASSHRDRAPNEKLFF
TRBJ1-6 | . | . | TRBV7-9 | TGTGCCAGTCGGATGAGCTCCTATAATTCACCCCTCCACTTT | CASRMSSYNSPLHF
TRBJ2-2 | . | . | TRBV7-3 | TGTGCCAGCAGCCCCGGACGGCCCGCGAACACCGGGGAGCTGTTTTTT | CASSPGRPANTGELFF
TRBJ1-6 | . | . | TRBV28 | TGTGCCAGCGCAGGTTCAGGGTCACCCCTCCACTTT | CASAGSGSPLHF
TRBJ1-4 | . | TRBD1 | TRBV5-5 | TGTGCCAGCAGCCTGGAGGGACAGATCTATGAAAAACTGTTTTTT | CASSLEGQIYEKLFF
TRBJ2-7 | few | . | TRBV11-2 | TGTGCCAGCAGCTTAGAATTAGTCGCCTACGAGCAGTACTTC | CASSLELVAYEQYF
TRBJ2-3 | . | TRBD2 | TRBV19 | TGTGCCAGTAGCGCCGAACTAGCGGGGGGTGCGGATACGCAGTATTTT | CASSAELAGGADTQYF
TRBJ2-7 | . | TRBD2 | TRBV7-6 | TGTGCCAGCAGCTTACAGGGTAGCGGGGGAAACTCCTACGAGCAGTACTTC | CASSLQGSGGNSYEQYF
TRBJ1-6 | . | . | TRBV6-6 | TGTGCCAGCAGATCCGACATTCTTAATTCACCCCTCCACTTT | CASRSDILNSPLHF
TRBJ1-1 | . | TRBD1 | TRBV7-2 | TGTGCCAGCAGCTACGAGACAGGGGGCGACACTGAAGCTTTCTTT | CASSYETGGDTEAFF
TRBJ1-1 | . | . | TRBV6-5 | TGTGCCAGCAACCGATCGGGGGGGCGTACTGAAGCTTTCTTT | CASNRSGGRTEAFF
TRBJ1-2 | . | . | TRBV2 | TGTGCCAGCAGTGATACCGCTAACTATGGCTACACCTTC | CASSDTANYGYTF
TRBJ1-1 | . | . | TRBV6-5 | TGTGCCAGCAGTTACCTAACAGGCCCGATACGAGGTGAAGCTTTCTTT | CASSYLTGPIRGEAFF
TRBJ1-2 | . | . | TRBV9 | TGTGCCAGCAGGCCCCAGGGCTCCTATAACTATGGCTACACCTTC | CASRPQGSYNYGYTF
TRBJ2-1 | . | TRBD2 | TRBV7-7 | TGTGCTAGCAGCTTGTCTACGGGAGGGGGGGAGGAGCAGTTCTTC | CASSLSTGGGEEQFF
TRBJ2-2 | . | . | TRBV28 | TGTGCCAGCAGTTTATGGGGGGAGGACACCGGGGAGCTGTTTTTT | CASSLWGEDTGELFF
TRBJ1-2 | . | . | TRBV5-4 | TGTGCCAGCAGCTTGGGGACAGCTGACTATGGCTACACCTTC | CASSLGTADYGYTF